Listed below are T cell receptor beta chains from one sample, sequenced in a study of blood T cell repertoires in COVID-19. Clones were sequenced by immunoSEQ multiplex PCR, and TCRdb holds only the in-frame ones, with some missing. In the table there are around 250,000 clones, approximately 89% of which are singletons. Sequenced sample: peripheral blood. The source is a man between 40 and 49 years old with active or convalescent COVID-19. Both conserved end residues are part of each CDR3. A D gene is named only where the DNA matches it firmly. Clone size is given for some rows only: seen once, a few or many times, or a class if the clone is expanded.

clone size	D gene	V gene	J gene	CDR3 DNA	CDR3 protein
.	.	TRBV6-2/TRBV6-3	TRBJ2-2	TGTGCCAGCAGTAGGGGACTTTTCACCGGGGAGCTGTTTTTT	CASSRGLFTGELFF
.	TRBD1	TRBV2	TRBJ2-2	TGTGCCAGCGGGACAGGATCTAACACCGGGGAGCTGTTTTTT	CASGTGSNTGELFF
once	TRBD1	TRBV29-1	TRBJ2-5	TGCAGCGTGGGGACAGGGGATGATGAGACCCAGTACTTC	CSVGTGDDETQYF
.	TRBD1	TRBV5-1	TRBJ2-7	TGCGCCAGCAGCTTCAGTTTGGGACAGGGGGCATCCTACGAGCAGTACTTC	CASSFSLGQGASYEQYF
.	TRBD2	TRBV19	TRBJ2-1	TGTGCCAGTACGGGACTAGCCCCCTTTGAGCAGTTCTTC	CASTGLAPFEQFF
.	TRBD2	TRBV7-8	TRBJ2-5	TGTGCCAGCAGCTTTGCGGGGGTCCAAGAGACCCAGTACTTC	CASSFAGVQETQYF
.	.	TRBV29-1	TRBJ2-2	TGCAGCGTTGAAACGGGGACCGGGGAGCTGTTTTTT	CSVETGTGELFF
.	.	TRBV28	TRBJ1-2	TGTGCCAGCCTTTTTGGAGGGGAGGACGGCTACACCTTC	CASLFGGEDGYTF
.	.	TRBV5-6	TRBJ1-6	TGTGCCAGCAGCTTGTGGCGGGATCCCGCCCTCTATTCACCCCTCCACTTT	CASSLWRDPALYSPLHF
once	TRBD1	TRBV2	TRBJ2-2	TGTGCCAGCAGTCGACAGGGCACCGGGGAGCTGTTTTTT	CASSRQGTGELFF
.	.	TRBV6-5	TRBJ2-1	TGTGCCAGCAGTTTAGGGGTTGGGTACTACAATGAGCAGTTCTTC	CASSLGVGYYNEQFF
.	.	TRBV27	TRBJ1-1	TGTGCCAGCAGCACTGTTAGGGGAGGGAACACTGAAGCTTTCTTT	CASSTVRGGNTEAFF
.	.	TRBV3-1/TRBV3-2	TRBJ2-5	TGTGCCAGCAACCTGGGACTCAATCAAGAGACCCAGTACTTC	CASNLGLNQETQYF
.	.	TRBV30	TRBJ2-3	TGTGCCTGGAGTGGGCCCAGGCGGGGGCACACAGATACGCAGTATTTT	CAWSGPRRGHTDTQYF
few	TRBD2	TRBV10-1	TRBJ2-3	TGCGCCAGCAGTGGACTAGCGGGAGATACGCAGTATTTT	CASSGLAGDTQYF